One sample yielded the 16 T cell receptor beta chains listed below, sequenced in a study of CD8+ T cells in alopecia areata. The sequencing template was cDNA reverse transcribed from extracted RNA. Profiling relied on immunoSEQ multiplex PCR, and the TCRdb table lists in-frame clones only, not all of them. Seen here are 15,000 to 20,000 clones, more than 60% observed once, and the top ten hold roughly 6%. Samples from alopecia areata patients were lesional scalp punch biopsies and peripheral blood. Sequencing used skin, obtained at week 0. All receptors derive from a human donor with alopecia areata.

V gene TRBV6-1 combines with J gene TRBJ2-7; tentatively, D is TRBD1 (6 bases). Germline V gives CDR1 MNHNS, CDR2 SASEGT. V lost 5 bases, J lost 6 bases, and 20 bases lay in between. This CDR3 spans 15 amino acids. The CDR3, as DNA: TGTGCCAGCAGTCAGCACTTTACAGGGTCCCTCGAGCAGTACTTC. Translating it yields CASSQHFTGSLEQYF.

As DNA, the CDR3 is TGTGCCAGCAGTCGGTCTGCCAATGAGCAGTTCTTC. Amino acids: CASSRSANEQFF. The rearrangement uses TRBV4-2 and TRBJ2-1, with D unresolved. CDR1 is LGHNA, CDR2 YNFKEQ, per germline. Between the trimmed V and J ends, which lost 6 bases and 6 bases, there was a span of 9 bases. CDR3 length: 12 amino acids.

The rearrangement joins TRBV7-3 to TRBJ1-1; TRBD1 aligns across 8 bases. V dropped 4 bases and J dropped 4; count of bases not matched to a gene: 5. Germline CDR1 is SGHTA and CDR2 is FQGTGA. The length of the CDR3 is 14 residues. The CDR3, as DNA: TGTGCCAGCAGCTCGACAGGGGTGATCACTGAAGCTTTCTTT. Translating it yields CASSSTGVITEAFF.

J is TRBJ2-5 and V is TRBV7-6, with TRBD2 matching 8 bases. In germline, CDR1 is SGHVS, CDR2 FNYEAQ. J gave up 1 base and V 5 bases, and 9 bases lay outside the gene matches. The CDR3 sequence is 16 residues long. For the CDR3, the DNA is TGTGCCAGCAGCCAGCCCCACGGGGGGGTCCAAGAGACCCAGTACTTC. Translation gives CASSQPHGGVQETQYF. Using reference TRBV7-6 and TRBJ2-5 for the parts outside the CDR3, the full variable domain is GAGVSQSPRYKVTKRGQDVALRCDPISGHVSLYWYRQALGQGPEFLTYFNYEAQQDKSGLPNDRFSAERPEGSISTLTIQRTEQRDSAMYRCASSQPHGGVQETQYFGPGTRLLVL.

The J gene is TRBJ2-2, the V gene TRBV5-1; TRBD2 might be the D (5 bases). The V gene's germline CDR1 is SGHRS and CDR2 YFSETQ. Trimming cost V 4 bases and J 0 bases, with 13 bases left between them. This CDR3 comprises 16 residues. CDR3 sequence reads: CASSADGLPNTGELFF. In nucleotides, the CDR3 is TGCGCCAGCAGCGCCGACGGACTCCCGAACACCGGGGAGCTGTTTTTT.

J is TRBJ1-2 and V is TRBV6-6, with 10 bases identical to TRBD1. The CDR3 has 16 amino acids. V shed 7 bases and J 0 bases; nucleotides not matched to a gene: 8. Germline loops: CDR1 MNHNY, CDR2 SVGAGI (reference sequence). The CDR3 region has the DNA TGTGCCAGCACCAGAGACAGGGGGCGAGCTAACTATGGCTACACCTTC. Translation gives CASTRDRGRANYGYTF.

The rearrangement uses TRBV5-6 and TRBJ2-5; either TRBD1 or TRBD2 may fit D (6 bases each). The germline V gene encodes CDR1 SGHDT and CDR2 YYEEEE. This CDR3 spans 17 amino acids. Trimming removed 6 bases from V and 2 bases from J, with 23 bases in between. The CDR3 DNA reads as TGTGCCAGCACCCTCTTGAGGGGGGCCGGGGCACAAGAGACCCAGTACTTC. As protein: CASTLLRGAGAQETQYF. The whole variable domain, remainder taken from reference TRBV5-6 and TRBJ2-5, is DAGVTQSPTHLIKTRGQQVTLRCSPKSGHDTVSWYQQALGQGPQFIFQYYEEEERQRGNFPDRFSGHQFPNYSSELNVNALLLGDSALYLCASTLLRGAGAQETQYFGPGTRLLVL.

CDR3: CASSYRGLTYEQYF. Written as DNA, the CDR3 is TGTGCCAGCAGTTATCGGGGCCTAACCTACGAGCAGTACTTC. The J gene is TRBJ2-7, the V gene TRBV6-6, with D perhaps being TRBD1 or TRBD2 (5 bases each). Germline V gene data show CDR1 as MNHNY and CDR2 as SVGAGI (reference sequence). This CDR3 comprises 14 residues. Trimming left V 3 bases short and J 2 bases short, with 11 bases between.

This clone was detected only a few times. This sequence joins TRBV6-5 and TRBJ2-2, with 8 bases aligning to TRBD1. The CDR3 is made up of 15 amino acids. Trimming removed 0 bases from V and 3 bases from J; junction bases left unmatched: 0. CDR1 MNHEY and CDR2 SVGAGI come from the germline V gene. The CDR3 coding sequence is TGTGCCAGCAGTTACTCGACAGGGGACACCGGGGAGCTGTTTTTT. This codes for CASSYSTGDTGELFF.

The V call is TRBV11-2, the J call TRBJ2-6; D not certain. The germline V and J ends were trimmed by 8 bases and 2 bases, with 7 bases remaining between them. The length of the CDR3 is 13 residues. Germline V gives CDR1 SGHAT, CDR2 FQNNGV. The CDR3 protein is CASGFAGANVLTF. Here the CDR3 DNA reads TGTGCCAGCGGGTTCGCTGGGGCCAACGTCCTGACTTTC.

This chain connects TRBV6-1 to TRBJ1-6; the match to TRBD1 covers 7 bases. This CDR3 is built from 14 residues. V lost 6 bases, J lost 2 bases, and 1 base stayed unmatched. Germline V CDR1 and CDR2: MNHNS, SASEGT. The DNA for the CDR3 is TGTGCCAGCAGAGACAGGGCCTATAATTCACCCCTCCACTTT. This translates into CASRDRAYNSPLHF.

The V and J genes are TRBV6-6 and TRBJ2-1; perhaps TRBD1 as D (6 bases). Germline CDR1 MNHNY, CDR2 SVGAGI (reference sequence). V was shortened by 7 bases and J by 4 bases, with 14 bases between the two germline ends. The CDR3 has 14 residues. The CDR3 nucleotides are TGTGCCAGCACCAAAGGGGGAAGATACAATGAGCAGTTCTTC. This gives the protein CASTKGGRYNEQFF.

The chain employs TRBV7-2 and TRBJ1-5; D unresolved. Germline-derived CDR1 and CDR2 are SGHTA and FQGNSA. CDR3 length: 13 residues. Trimming removed 1 base from V and 5 bases from J, with 6 bases in between. This chain's CDR3 is CASSLGMDQPQHF. The CDR3, as DNA: TGTGCCAGCAGCTTAGGTATGGATCAGCCCCAGCATTTT.

This clone occurred a few times. This sequence joins TRBV9 and TRBJ1-6; no definite D call. Deletions cut 0 bases from V and 14 bases from J, with 12 bases between. Germline V gene sequence: CDR1 SGDLS, CDR2 YYNGEE. The CDR3 length is 13 residues. The CDR3 DNA follows: TGTGCCAGCAGCGTAGCTACGGGCCTGGCCCTCCACTTT. Amino acid sequence: CASSVATGLALHF.

V usage is TRBV13 and J usage is TRBJ2-2, with D tentatively TRBD1 or TRBD2 (7 bases each). CDR1 PRHDT and CDR2 FYEKMQ come from the germline V gene (reference sequence). Trimming stripped 6 bases from V and 3 bases from J, with 14 bases between. CDR3 length equals 15 residues. The CDR3 nucleotides are TGTGCCAGCAGATCGACAGGGAGGGACACCGGGGAGCTGTTTTTT. Encoded protein: CASRSTGRDTGELFF.

The chain uses TRBV14 and TRBJ1-6; no clear D gene. CDR1 is SGHDN and CDR2 is FVKESK in the germline V gene. This CDR3 has 16 residues. The ends were cut back, 1 base at V and 9 bases at J, with 16 bases in the middle. The CDR3 nucleotides read TGTGCCAGCAGCCAAGGTTTTGTGTACTTGGGTTCACCCCTCCACTTT. It translates to CASSQGFVYLGSPLHF.